A selection of T cell receptor beta chains follows, all from one sample in a study of cytomegalovirus exposure and HLA in healthy donors. TCRdb's table, derived via immunoSEQ multiplex PCR, lists solely in-frame clones and lacks some. The profile covers about 100,000 clones, with about 75% appearing a single time and roughly 7% taken by the ten largest. Specimen: PBMCs. These receptors all come from a man aged 35 to 55 in good health and CMV-seropositive. CDR3s include the opening cysteine and the closing phenylalanine or tryptophan. D genes are given only for firm matches. The size field is filled for only some rows; it gives once, few, many or a size class.

CASSPPLAGYTDTQYF TGTGCCAGCAGTCCCCCCCTAGCGGGGTACACAGATACGCAGTATTTT TRBD2 . TRBJ2-3 TRBV27
CASSLRAGAPDTQYF TGTGCTAGCAGCTTAAGGGCGGGAGCCCCAGATACGCAGTATTTT TRBD2 . TRBJ2-3 TRBV7-7
CAPPPGETGELFF TGTGCCCCCCCTCCGGGAGAAACCGGGGAGCTGTTTTTT . once TRBJ2-2 TRBV10-3
CATSRDRGTGDPQPQHF TGTGCCACCAGCAGAGATCGTGGGACAGGGGACCCCCAGCCCCAGCATTTT TRBD1 few TRBJ1-5 TRBV15
CASREEVNTGELFF TGCGCCAGCAGGGAAGAGGTGAACACCGGGGAGCTGTTTTTT . . TRBJ2-2 TRBV10-1
CASSLEQGPVNEQFF TGTGCCAGCAGCTTAGAACAGGGTCCGGTCAATGAGCAGTTCTTC . . TRBJ2-1 TRBV7-8
CASHPDRGGNQPQHF TGTGCCAGCCATCCTGACAGGGGCGGCAATCAGCCCCAGCATTTT TRBD1 . TRBJ1-5 TRBV6-1
CASSVIQGETQYF TGTGCCAGCAGCGTCATACAGGGTGAGACCCAGTACTTC . . TRBJ2-5 TRBV9
CASSLVGGSYNEQFF TGTGCCAGCAGCTTAGTAGGGGGCTCCTACAATGAGCAGTTCTTC . . TRBJ2-1 TRBV7-9
CASRSIRQGVHEQYF TGTGCCAGCAGATCCATCCGACAGGGAGTCCACGAGCAGTACTTC TRBD1 . TRBJ2-7 TRBV11-2
CASSLAGPGDSLGKLFF TGCGCCAGCAGCTTGGCCGGTCCGGGGGACTCCCTGGGAAAACTGTTTTTT . . TRBJ1-4 TRBV5-1
CASRNTGTRNEQYF TGTGCCAGCAGGAATACCGGGACTAGAAACGAGCAGTACTTC TRBD2 few TRBJ2-7 TRBV28
CASSFGGAPLNTGELFF TGTGCCAGCAGCTTCGGGGGAGCTCCCCTGAACACCGGGGAGCTGTTTTTT . . TRBJ2-2 TRBV5-4
CASSLLAGAAHYEQYF TGTGCCAGCAGTTTATTAGCGGGCGCCGCACACTACGAGCAGTACTTC TRBD2 . TRBJ2-7 TRBV27
CASSLEIRRDYGYTF TGTGCCAGCAGCTTAGAAATCCGCCGGGACTATGGCTACACCTTC . . TRBJ1-2 TRBV7-9
CASSEGAGGSTDTQYF TGTGCCAGCAGTGAAGGGGCGGGGGGGTCGACAGATACGCAGTATTTT TRBD2 . TRBJ2-3 TRBV2
CASSPPRADTQYF TGTGCCAGCAGCCCCCCCCGTGCAGATACGCAGTATTTT . . TRBJ2-3 TRBV9
CASSLGLAGGAQYF TGTGCCAGCAGCTTGGGACTAGCGGGAGGGGCGCAGTATTTT TRBD2 . TRBJ2-3 TRBV7-2
CASSLSHEQLYGYTF TGTGCCAGCAGCCTATCCCATGAACAGCTCTATGGCTACACCTTC . . TRBJ1-2 TRBV11-2
CASGEVAGSYNEQFF TGTGCCAGCGGTGAGGTAGCAGGGTCCTACAATGAGCAGTTCTTC . . TRBJ2-1 TRBV11-2
CASSRDPGGQPQHF TGCGCCAGCAGCCGAGACCCAGGGGGACAGCCCCAGCATTTT TRBD1 . TRBJ1-5 TRBV4-1
CASSWTSGYSTDTQYF TGTGCCAGCAGCTGGACTAGCGGGTATAGCACAGATACGCAGTATTTT TRBD2 few TRBJ2-3 TRBV7-2
CSVFQGLEETQYF TGCAGCGTCTTTCAGGGACTTGAAGAGACCCAGTACTTC . . TRBJ2-5 TRBV29-1
CASSLGVTGGNTIYF TGTGCCAGCAGCTTGGGGGTGACAGGGGGAAACACCATATATTTT TRBD1 . TRBJ1-3 TRBV5-5
CASSLEIGGTTNRYF TGTGCCAGCAGCTTAGAAATTGGGGGGACTACCAATCGGTACTTC TRBD2 . TRBJ2-7 TRBV7-2
CASSFDSYNEQFF TGCGCCAGCAGCTTTGACTCTTACAATGAGCAGTTCTTC . . TRBJ2-1 TRBV5-1
CASSPPLRTGGITQYF TGTGCCAGCAGCCCGCCCCTCAGGACAGGGGGTATAACCCAGTACTTC TRBD1 . TRBJ2-5 TRBV7-8